One sample yielded the 14 T cell receptor beta chains listed below, sequenced in a study of blood T cell repertoires in COVID-19. TCRdb's copy holds only in-frame clones and misses some; the assay was immunoSEQ multiplex PCR. The table includes 59,000 or so clones, approximately 78% detected once. The source material was peripheral blood. The receptors shown here come from a human donor in a cohort sampled during active COVID-19.

J is TRBJ1-2 and V is TRBV21-1. TRBV21-1 constitutes a pseudogene. The CDR3 totals 13 residues. The CDR3 here is CASSNLANYGYTF. The DNA of the CDR3 is TGTGCCAGCAGCAATTTAGCGAACTATGGCTACACCTTC.

The V call is TRBV5-6, the J call TRBJ1-2, with 7 positions matching TRBD1. J lost 3 bases, V lost 1 base, and 3 bases had no gene match. Per the germline V gene, CDR1 is SGHDT and CDR2 is YYEEEE. This CDR3 has 14 residues. CDR3 sequence reads: CASSLYRGHYGYTF. The CDR3 bases are TGTGCCAGCAGCTTGTACAGGGGACACTATGGCTACACCTTC.

The chain combines TRBV7-8 with TRBJ2-5; 12 positions agree with TRBD2. The CDR3 runs 16 residues. The germline V gene has CDR1 SGHVS and CDR2 FQNEAQ. After removal of 3 bases from V and 4 bases from J, the junction contained 6 bases not matched to a gene. As DNA, the CDR3 is TGTGCCAGCAGCTTTCTAGCGGGGGGGCCTGTAGAGACCCAGTACTTC. Translation gives CASSFLAGGPVETQYF.

V gene TRBV7-6 combines with J gene TRBJ2-5, with no clear D. The germline V gene encodes CDR1 SGHVS and CDR2 FNYEAQ. This CDR3 has 14 residues. V was pared by 1 base and J by 5 bases, with 11 bases between. The CDR3 region has the DNA TGTGCCAGCAGCTTAGTGGTAGGAGCGGAGACCCAGTACTTC. Amino acid sequence: CASSLVVGAETQYF.

The rearrangement uses TRBV6-5 and TRBJ2-2, with TRBD2 as a possible D gene (6 bases). V lost 2 bases and J lost 7, with 11 bases in between. The CDR3 covers 14 residues. CDR1 MNHEY and CDR2 SVGAGI come from the germline V gene. The CDR3 nucleotides are TGTGCCAGCAGTTACGGGAGGAGAGTCGGGGAGCTGTTTTTT. Protein product: CASSYGRRVGELFF.

The J gene is TRBJ2-5, the V gene TRBV5-1, with 16 bases aligning to TRBD2. There are 18 residues in the CDR3. V was pared by 4 bases and J by 4 bases, with 10 bases of the junction left unmatched. Germline lookup yields CDR1 SGHRS and CDR2 YFSETQ. The DNA for the CDR3 is TGCGCCAGCAGCCCCGGGACTAGCGGGGGGGCTTTCGGAGAGACCCAGTACTTC. This encodes CASSPGTSGGAFGETQYF.

The chain is built from TRBV3-1 (or the pseudogene TRBV3-2) and TRBJ1-1; 8 bases map to TRBD1. In germline, CDR1 is LGHDT, CDR2 YNNKEL (reference sequence). The CDR3 extends over 13 amino acids. After removal of 1 base from V and 11 bases from J, the junction contained 6 bases not matched to a gene. CDR3 sequence reads: CASSQGVRGPAFF. The DNA of the CDR3 is TGTGCCAGCAGCCAAGGAGTCAGGGGGCCGGCTTTCTTT.

The chain employs TRBV5-4 and TRBJ1-2; TRBD1 matches 9 bases. V lost 3 bases to trimming and J lost 13 bases; unmatched junction nucleotides: 7. Germline-derived CDR1 and CDR2 are SGHNT and YYREEE (reference sequence). The CDR3 is 12 amino acids. The DNA of the CDR3 is TGTGCCAGCAGCTCGCGGGACAGGGATTGCACCTTC. Protein: CASSSRDRDCTF.

V and J are TRBV24-1 and TRBJ2-2; possibly TRBD1 for D (5 bases). The V and J ends lost 12 bases and 2 bases respectively, with 18 bases between them. The CDR3 has 15 residues. Germline CDR1 reads KGHDR; CDR2 reads SFDVKD. The CDR3 nucleotides are TGTGCCTCAACGTCAGGGTCCGGCAACACCGGGGAGCTGTTTTTT. It specifies CASTSGSGNTGELFF.

The chain carries TRBV2 and TRBJ2-1; TRBD2 agrees at 11 bases. V shed 5 bases and J 8 bases; nucleotides not matched to a gene: 8. This CDR3 is 15 amino acids long. CDR1 and CDR2 from the germline V gene are SNHLY and FYNNEI. DNA for the CDR3: TGTGCCAGCAGTCTTAGCGGGGGGGCCGGGTATGAGCAGTTCTTC. As protein: CASSLSGGAGYEQFF.

In its sample, this clone was seen once. The CDR3 region has the DNA TGTGCCAGCACCGGGGACAGTTGGAATCAGCCCCAGCATTTT. Amino acid sequence: CASTGDSWNQPQHF. The chain joins TRBV2 to TRBJ1-5; 7 positions agree with TRBD1. V was clipped by 7 bases and J by 4 bases; unmatched bases: 7. The CDR3 spans 14 residues. CDR1 and CDR2 from the germline V gene are SNHLY and FYNNEI.

This chain connects TRBV5-1 to TRBJ1-1; 8 bases are shared with TRBD1. The germline CDR1 and CDR2 sequences are SGHRS and YFSETQ. The V and J ends lost 4 bases and 8 bases, in that order; junction bases with no gene match: 4. The CDR3 consists of 12 residues. CDR3 DNA: TGCGCCAGCAGCGCCGGGACAGGAGAAGCTTTCTTT. Amino acid sequence: CASSAGTGEAFF.

Written as DNA, the CDR3 is TGTGCCAGCAGCTTATCAGCGGGGGGGCGTAATGAGCAGTTCTTC. Its translation: CASSLSAGGRNEQFF. The chain couples TRBV7-2 to TRBJ2-1; 10 nucleotides match TRBD2. V dropped 2 bases and J dropped 7; count of bases not matched to a gene: 5. This CDR3 region has 15 residues. Germline V gene sequence: CDR1 SGHTA, CDR2 FQGNSA. The complete variable domain, with remaining parts taken from reference TRBV7-2 and TRBJ2-1, reads GAGVSQSPSNKVTEKGKDVELRCDPISGHTALYWYRQSLGQGLEFLIYFQGNSAPDKSGLPSDRFSAERTGGSVSTLTIQRTQQEDSAVYLCASSLSAGGRNEQFFGPGTRLTVL.

The chain combines TRBV7-2 with TRBJ1-3, with 7 positions matching TRBD1. The junction had 10 bases not matched to a gene; V was cut back by 7 bases and J by 4 bases. This CDR3 region has 15 residues. Germline V gene data show CDR1 as SGHTA and CDR2 as FQGNSA. The CDR3 is CASIDAGQIGNTIYF. DNA for the CDR3: TGTGCCAGCATTGACGCGGGACAGATCGGAAACACCATATATTTT.